The 21 T cell receptor beta chains below all came from one sample that was sequenced in a study of T cell responses to AZD1222 COVID-19 vaccine. Data came from immunoSEQ multiplex PCR; TCRdb stores just in-frame clones and leaves some out. The sample shows tens of thousands of clones, under 95% of them seen only once. The sequencing used peripheral blood, collected 28 days after the second AZD1222 dose. Source of these receptors: an adult who received the AZD1222 COVID-19 vaccine.

This chain joins TRBV5-6 and TRBJ1-1; weak D call: TRBD1 (5 bases). The CDR3 is 14 residues long. Per germline, CDR1 SGHDT and CDR2 YYEEEE. V was clipped by 4 bases and J by 2 bases, with 12 bases between them. CDR3 sequence: CASSATGPNTEAFF. Here the CDR3 DNA reads TGTGCCAGCAGCGCGACGGGACCTAACACTGAAGCTTTCTTT.

The chain combines TRBV27 with TRBJ1-5; D is unresolved. This CDR3 has 11 amino acids. The germline V gene encodes CDR1 MNHEY and CDR2 SMNVEV (reference sequence). V lost 9 bases, J lost 3 bases, and 6 bases lay in between. This CDR3 reads CASGVNQPQHF. CDR3 sequence (DNA): TGTGCCAGTGGTGTCAATCAGCCCCAGCATTTT.

This clone was seen a handful of times. The V call is TRBV30, the J call TRBJ1-2; TRBD1 is a possible D gene (6 bases). CDR3 size: 14 residues. Deletions cut 0 bases from V and 8 bases from J, with 16 bases between. Germline V gene sequence: CDR1 GTSNPN, CDR2 SVGIG (reference sequence). The CDR3 reads CAWSVASRGGGYTF. CDR3 bases: TGTGCCTGGAGTGTAGCGAGCAGGGGTGGCGGCTACACCTTC.

The V and J genes are TRBV7-3 and TRBJ2-1, with D unresolved. This CDR3 comprises 12 residues. Germline V gene lookup returns CDR1 SGHTA and CDR2 FQGTGA. V was clipped by 3 bases and J by 9 bases, with 9 bases between them. CDR3 coding DNA: TGTGCCAGCAGCTTCGGCTCCCCTGAGCAGTTCTTC. It specifies CASSFGSPEQFF.

In this sample, this clone turned up a few times. V and J are TRBV2 and TRBJ1-1; the D is unclear. The V gene's germline CDR1 is SNHLY and CDR2 FYNNEI. The CDR3 is 15 residues long. V was cut by 8 bases and J by 1 base, with 17 bases left in between. Here the CDR3 reads CASWTDGWGNTEAFF. The CDR3 coding sequence is TGTGCCAGCTGGACCGACGGGTGGGGGAACACTGAAGCTTTCTTT.

This chain uses TRBV2 with TRBJ1-1; possibly TRBD1 for D (5 bases). The CDR3 runs 15 residues. Germline CDR1 reads SNHLY; CDR2 reads FYNNEI. Trimming took off 7 bases at V and 1 base at J, with 16 bases between the two ends. The CDR3 loop reads CASTPWQGTNTEAFF. Here the CDR3 DNA reads TGTGCCAGCACCCCATGGCAGGGAACGAACACTGAAGCTTTCTTT.

The rearrangement joins TRBV2 to TRBJ2-7; 7 nucleotides agree with TRBD1. The CDR3 consists of 16 residues. CDR1 and CDR2 from the germline V gene are SNHLY and FYNNEI. V lost 6 bases, J lost 0 bases, and 11 bases stayed unmatched. The CDR3 protein is CASRGTASQSSYEQYF. The DNA for the CDR3 is TGTGCCAGCAGAGGGACAGCTTCCCAGAGCTCCTACGAGCAGTACTTC.

For the CDR3, the DNA is TGTGCCTGGGGGGGAGAAACTGGGGCCAACGTCCTGACTTTC. The encoded protein is CAWGGETGANVLTF. The genes are TRBV30 and TRBJ2-6; D possibly matches TRBD1 or TRBD2 (5 bases each). The CDR3 extends over 14 amino acids. V gave up 5 bases and J gave up 2 bases, with 10 bases separating them. Germline V lookup: CDR1 GTSNPN, CDR2 SVGIG (reference sequence).

The chain employs TRBV5-6 and TRBJ1-2, with a possible D match to TRBD1 (5 bases). The CDR3 loop spans 15 amino acids. Germline CDR1 is SGHDT and CDR2 is YYEEEE. Trimming took 4 bases from V and 5 from J, leaving 18 bases between them. The CDR3: CASSPGPTRGYGYTF. CDR3 in DNA: TGTGCCAGCAGCCCGGGACCGACGCGGGGGTATGGCTACACCTTC.

The CDR3 protein is CAITGDLTQGYTF. The DNA of the CDR3 is TGTGCCATCACGGGGGACCTCACTCAAGGCTACACCTTC. The V and J genes are TRBV10-3 and TRBJ1-2; tentative D call: TRBD1 (5 bases). Trimming shortened V by 7 bases and J by 8 bases, and 17 bases separated the two germline ends. Germline lookup yields CDR1 ENHRY and CDR2 SYGVKD. CDR3 length: 13 amino acids.

The chain joins TRBV6-5 to TRBJ1-1; D gene ambiguous. V dropped 2 bases and J dropped 4 bases, with 8 bases sitting between them. There are 13 residues in the CDR3. Germline CDR1 is MNHEY and CDR2 is SVGAGI. CDR3 nucleotides: TGTGCCAGCAGTTACGAAGCATTCACTGAAGCTTTCTTT. It is translated as CASSYEAFTEAFF.

V and J are TRBV5-1 and TRBJ1-6, with TRBD1 as a possible D gene (5 bases). The germline V and J ends were trimmed by 0 bases and 6 bases, with 10 bases remaining between them. This CDR3 has 15 residues. Germline loops: CDR1 SGHRS, CDR2 YFSETQ. The DNA of the CDR3 is TGCGCCAGCAGCTTGGCCCAAGGGGCTAATTCACCCCTCCACTTT. Translating gives CASSLAQGANSPLHF.

The V call is TRBV9, the J call TRBJ1-2; D is possibly TRBD1 (5 bases). V lost 0 bases to trimming and J lost 3 bases, with 9 bases between them. The CDR3 runs to 14 residues. Germline V CDR1 and CDR2: SGDLS, YYNGEE. DNA of the CDR3: TGTGCCAGCAGCGTAGGATGGGGGGACTATGGCTACACCTTC. Amino acids: CASSVGWGDYGYTF.

This chain connects TRBV5-1 to TRBJ1-2; a possible D gene is TRBD1 (5 bases). With 4 bases removed from V and 3 bases from J, the gap between germline ends came to 22 bases. The CDR3 has 17 residues. Germline V gene sequence: CDR1 SGHRS, CDR2 YFSETQ. The CDR3 coding sequence is TGCGCCAGCAGCAAGCTTGGGTCGGGACTGGGAGACTATGGCTACACCTTC. This translates into CASSKLGSGLGDYGYTF.

This chain links TRBV6-5 with TRBJ2-5; TRBD2 matches 11 bases. CDR3 size: 16 residues. Germline values: CDR1 MNHEY, CDR2 SVGAGI. The trim removed 0 bases at V and 5 bases at J, leaving 5 bases unmatched. CDR3 residues: CASSYSPTSGMETQYF. The CDR3 coding sequence is TGTGCCAGCAGTTACTCCCCGACTAGCGGGATGGAGACCCAGTACTTC.

This clone was counted a few times. CDR3 sequence (DNA): TGTGCCAGCAGCCGACCAGACAGAACCTACGAGCAGTACTTC. It specifies CASSRPDRTYEQYF. The genes are TRBV11-2 and TRBJ2-7; D is perhaps TRBD1 (5 bases). The CDR3 has 14 residues. Germline V gene sequence: CDR1 SGHAT, CDR2 FQNNGV. V gave up 5 bases and J gave up 2 bases, with 13 bases separating them.

The rearrangement links TRBV11-1 to TRBJ2-1; 7 positions agree with TRBD1. The CDR3 runs 13 residues. Trimming at V came to 5 bases and at J to 9 bases, leaving 7 bases not matched to a gene. CDR1 is SGHAT, CDR2 FQDESV, per germline (reference sequence). The CDR3 sequence is CASSLDRAAEQFF. Here the CDR3 DNA reads TGTGCCAGCAGCCTAGACAGGGCTGCTGAGCAGTTCTTC.

The chain couples TRBV7-9 to TRBJ2-3; TRBD2 agrees at 8 bases. The germline V gene has CDR1 SEHNR and CDR2 FQNEAQ (reference sequence). V shed 3 bases, J shed 6 bases, and the junction held 5 bases outside the gene matches. The CDR3 spans 14 residues. The CDR3 coding sequence is TGTGCCAGCAGCTTGAGCGGGGGAGGGGATACGCAGTATTTT. Its translation: CASSLSGGGDTQYF.

V is TRBV5-5 and J is TRBJ1-1; D unclear. V was cut by 0 bases and J by 1 base, with 10 bases left in between. Germline loops: CDR1 SGHKS, CDR2 YYEKEE (reference sequence). This CDR3 is built from 15 residues. In DNA, the CDR3 is TGTGCCAGCAGCTTGGATGGCCGGGGGAACACTGAAGCTTTCTTT. It encodes CASSLDGRGNTEAFF.

The count of this clone is one. The chain couples TRBV5-1 to TRBJ1-1; no firm D call. Germline CDR1 is SGHRS and CDR2 is YFSETQ. This CDR3 is 14 amino acids long. V lost 0 bases and J lost 4, with 10 bases in between. CDR3 residues: CASSLVSGPTEAFF. DNA for the CDR3: TGCGCCAGCAGCTTGGTCTCCGGGCCCACTGAAGCTTTCTTT.

The V gene is TRBV25-1, the J gene TRBJ2-1; TRBD2 aligns across 8 bases. The J segment lost 0 bases and the V segment lost 4 bases, leaving 2 bases of the junction unmatched. CDR1 and CDR2 from the germline V gene are MGHDK and SYGVNS. The CDR3 runs 15 residues. As DNA, the CDR3 is TGTGCCAGCAGTGCTCTAGCGGGCTCCTACAATGAGCAGTTCTTC. It translates to CASSALAGSYNEQFF.